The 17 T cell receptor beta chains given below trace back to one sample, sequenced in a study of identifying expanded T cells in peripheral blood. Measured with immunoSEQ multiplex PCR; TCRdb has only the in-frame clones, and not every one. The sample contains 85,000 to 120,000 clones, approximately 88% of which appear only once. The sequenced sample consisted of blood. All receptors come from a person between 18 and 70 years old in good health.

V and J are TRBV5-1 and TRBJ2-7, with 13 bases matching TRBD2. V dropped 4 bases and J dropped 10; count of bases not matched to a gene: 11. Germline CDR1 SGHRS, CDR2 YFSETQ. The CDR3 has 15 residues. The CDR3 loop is CASSDGLAGVAVQYF. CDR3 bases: TGCGCCAGCAGCGACGGACTAGCGGGAGTAGCTGTTCAGTACTTC.

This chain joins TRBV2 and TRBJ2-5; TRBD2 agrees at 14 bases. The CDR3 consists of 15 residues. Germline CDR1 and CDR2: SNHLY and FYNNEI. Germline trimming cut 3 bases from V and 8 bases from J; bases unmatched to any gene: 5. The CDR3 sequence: CASSEDGLAGGTQYF. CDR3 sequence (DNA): TGTGCCAGCAGTGAGGACGGACTAGCGGGAGGTACCCAGTACTTC.

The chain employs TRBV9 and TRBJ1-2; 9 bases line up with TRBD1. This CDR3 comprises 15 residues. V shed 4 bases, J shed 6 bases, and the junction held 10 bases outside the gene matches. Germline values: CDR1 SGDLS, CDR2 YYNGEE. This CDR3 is CASSSSGQGLNGYTF. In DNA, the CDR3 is TGTGCCAGCAGCTCCTCGGGACAGGGTTTGAATGGCTACACCTTC.

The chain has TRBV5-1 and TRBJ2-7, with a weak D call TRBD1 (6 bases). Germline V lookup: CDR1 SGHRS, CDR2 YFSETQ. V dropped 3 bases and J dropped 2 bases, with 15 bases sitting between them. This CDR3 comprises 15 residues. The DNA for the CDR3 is TGCGCCAGCAGCTACTCCGGGACAACAGCCTACGAGCAGTACTTC. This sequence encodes CASSYSGTTAYEQYF.

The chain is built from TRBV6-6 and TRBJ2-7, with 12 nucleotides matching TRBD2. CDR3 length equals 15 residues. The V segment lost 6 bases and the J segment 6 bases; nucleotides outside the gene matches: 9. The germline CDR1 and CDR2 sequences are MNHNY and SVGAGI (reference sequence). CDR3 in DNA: TGTGCCAGCAGAGAGAGACTAGCGGGAGAAGGCGAGCAGTACTTC. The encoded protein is CASRERLAGEGEQYF.

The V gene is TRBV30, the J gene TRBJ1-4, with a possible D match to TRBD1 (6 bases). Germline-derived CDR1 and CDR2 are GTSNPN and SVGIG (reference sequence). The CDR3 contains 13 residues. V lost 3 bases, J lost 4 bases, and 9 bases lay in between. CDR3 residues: CAWSGGHNEKLFF. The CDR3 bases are TGTGCCTGGAGCGGGGGGCATAATGAAAAACTGTTTTTT.

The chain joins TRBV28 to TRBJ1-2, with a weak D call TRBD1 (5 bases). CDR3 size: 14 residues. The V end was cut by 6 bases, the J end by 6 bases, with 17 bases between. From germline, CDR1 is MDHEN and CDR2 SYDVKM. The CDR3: CASRSPGVDHGYTF. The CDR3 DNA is TGTGCCAGCAGATCTCCGGGGGTGGACCATGGCTACACCTTC.

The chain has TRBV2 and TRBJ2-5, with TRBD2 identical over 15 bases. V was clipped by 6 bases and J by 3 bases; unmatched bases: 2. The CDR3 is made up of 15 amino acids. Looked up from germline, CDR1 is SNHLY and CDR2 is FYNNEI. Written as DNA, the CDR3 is TGTGCCAGCAGCCGGACTAGCGGGGGGGAAGAGACCCAGTACTTC. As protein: CASSRTSGGEETQYF.

The CDR3 here is CASSQDSSGHGETQYF. The CDR3 DNA reads TGCGCCAGCAGCCAAGATAGTTCAGGGCATGGGGAGACCCAGTACTTC. V is TRBV4-1 and J is TRBJ2-5, with D possibly matching TRBD1 (5 bases). Per germline, CDR1 MGHRA and CDR2 YSYEKL. Trimming cost V 0 bases and J 5 bases, with 16 bases left between them. The length of the CDR3 is 16 residues.

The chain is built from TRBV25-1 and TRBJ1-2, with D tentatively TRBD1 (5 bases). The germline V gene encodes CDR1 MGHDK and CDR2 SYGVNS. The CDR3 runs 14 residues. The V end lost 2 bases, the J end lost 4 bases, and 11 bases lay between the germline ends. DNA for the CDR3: TGTGCCAGCAGTGAAAGGGACTTAGGCTATGGCTACACCTTC. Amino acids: CASSERDLGYGYTF.

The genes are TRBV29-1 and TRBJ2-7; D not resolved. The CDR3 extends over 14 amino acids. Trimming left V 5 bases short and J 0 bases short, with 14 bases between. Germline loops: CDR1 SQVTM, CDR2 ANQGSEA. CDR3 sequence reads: CSVSRAPSSYEQYF. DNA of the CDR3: TGCAGCGTTTCCCGGGCGCCGAGCTCCTACGAGCAGTACTTC.

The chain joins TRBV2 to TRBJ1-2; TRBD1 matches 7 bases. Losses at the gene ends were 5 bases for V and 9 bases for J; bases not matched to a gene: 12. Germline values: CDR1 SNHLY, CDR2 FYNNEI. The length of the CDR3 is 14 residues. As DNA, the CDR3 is TGTGCCAGCAGTCTATTACGGACAGGAGACCGCTACACCTTC. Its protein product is CASSLLRTGDRYTF.

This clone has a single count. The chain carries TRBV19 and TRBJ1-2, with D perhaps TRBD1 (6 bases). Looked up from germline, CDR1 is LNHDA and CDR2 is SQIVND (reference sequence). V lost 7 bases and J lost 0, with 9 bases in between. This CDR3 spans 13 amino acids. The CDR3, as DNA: TGTGCCAGTAACGACAGGACTAACTATGGCTACACCTTC. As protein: CASNDRTNYGYTF.

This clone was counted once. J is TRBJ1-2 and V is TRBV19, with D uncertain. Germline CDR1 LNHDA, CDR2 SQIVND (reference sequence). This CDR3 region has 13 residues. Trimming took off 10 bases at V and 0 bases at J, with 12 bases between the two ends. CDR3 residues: CATSENANYGYTF. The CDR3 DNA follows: TGTGCCACCTCAGAAAACGCTAACTATGGCTACACCTTC.

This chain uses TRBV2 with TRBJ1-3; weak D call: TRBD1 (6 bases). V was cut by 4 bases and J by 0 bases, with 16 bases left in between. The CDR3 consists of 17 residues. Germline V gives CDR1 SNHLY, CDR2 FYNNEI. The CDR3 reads CASSVETGLSSGNTIYF. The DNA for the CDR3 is TGTGCCAGCAGTGTAGAGACAGGTTTGAGCTCTGGAAACACCATATATTTT.

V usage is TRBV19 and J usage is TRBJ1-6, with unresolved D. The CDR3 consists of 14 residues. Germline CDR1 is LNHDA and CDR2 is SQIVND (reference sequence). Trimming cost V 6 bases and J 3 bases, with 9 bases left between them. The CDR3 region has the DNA TGTGCCAGTAGATCGACACTCTATAATTCACCCCTCCACTTT. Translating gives CASRSTLYNSPLHF.

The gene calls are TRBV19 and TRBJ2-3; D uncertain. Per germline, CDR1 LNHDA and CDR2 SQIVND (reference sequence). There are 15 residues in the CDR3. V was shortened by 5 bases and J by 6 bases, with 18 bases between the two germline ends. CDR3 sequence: CASSHRDQSWDTQYF. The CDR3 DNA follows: TGTGCCAGTAGTCACCGCGACCAAAGCTGGGATACGCAGTATTTT. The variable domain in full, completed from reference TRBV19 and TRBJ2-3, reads DGGITQSPKYLFRKEGQNVTLSCEQNLNHDAMYWYRQDPGQGLRLIYYSQIVNDFQKGDIAEGYSVSREKKESFPLTVTSAQKNPTAFYLCASSHRDQSWDTQYFGPGTRLTVL.